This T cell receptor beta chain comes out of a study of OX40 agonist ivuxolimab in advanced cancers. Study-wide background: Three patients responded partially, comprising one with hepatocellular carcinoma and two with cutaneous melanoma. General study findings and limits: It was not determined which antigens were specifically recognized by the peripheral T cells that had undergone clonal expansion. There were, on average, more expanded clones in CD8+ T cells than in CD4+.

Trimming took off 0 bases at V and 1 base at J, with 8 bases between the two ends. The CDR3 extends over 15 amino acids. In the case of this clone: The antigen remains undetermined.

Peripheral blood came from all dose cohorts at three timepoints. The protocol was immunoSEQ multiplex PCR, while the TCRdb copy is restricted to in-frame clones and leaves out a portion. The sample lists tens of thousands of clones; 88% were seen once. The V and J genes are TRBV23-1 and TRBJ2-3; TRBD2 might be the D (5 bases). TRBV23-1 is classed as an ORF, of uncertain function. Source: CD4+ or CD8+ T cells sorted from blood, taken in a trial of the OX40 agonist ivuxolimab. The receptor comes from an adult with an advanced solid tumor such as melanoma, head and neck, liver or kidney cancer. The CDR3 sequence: CASSQSERRTDTQYF. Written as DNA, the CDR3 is TGCGCCAGCAGTCAATCGGAGCGGCGCACAGATACGCAGTATTTT.